Below are 18 T cell receptor beta chains sequenced from a single sample in a study of T cell responses to AZD1222 COVID-19 vaccine. Generated by immunoSEQ multiplex PCR, the TCRdb table keeps only in-frame clones and is missing some. The data contain some 130,000 clones, roughly 90% of them singletons. Specimen: peripheral blood, collected on day 0 of AZD1222 vaccination. These receptors were obtained from an adult in good health.

This clone came up once. The chain has TRBV3-1 (or the pseudogene TRBV3-2) and TRBJ2-4; weak D call: TRBD1 (5 bases). From germline, CDR1 is LGHDT and CDR2 YNNKEL (reference sequence). The CDR3 is 14 amino acids. V was trimmed by 3 bases and J by 0 bases, leaving 6 bases between them. CDR3 in amino acids: CASSQTEAKNIQYF. The CDR3 bases are TGTGCCAGCAGCCAGACAGAAGCCAAAAACATTCAGTACTTC.

This clone was picked up one time. The genes are TRBV5-6 and TRBJ2-3; D unclear. CDR3 length: 15 residues. Germline lookup yields CDR1 SGHDT and CDR2 YYEEEE. The V and J ends lost 6 bases and 0 bases respectively, with 14 bases between them. The CDR3 nucleotides read TGTGCCAGCACCCATACGACTTTTAGCACAGATACGCAGTATTTT. Translation: CASTHTTFSTDTQYF.

The chain recombines TRBV4-2 with TRBJ1-6, with 8 bases that match TRBD1. Germline CDR1 and CDR2: LGHNA and YNFKEQ. The J segment lost 10 bases and the V segment lost 2 bases, leaving 7 bases of the junction unmatched. The CDR3 is made up of 15 amino acids. The CDR3 DNA reads TGTGCCAGCAGCCAACACGGACAGGGATCCTCACCCCTCCACTTT. This gives the protein CASSQHGQGSSPLHF.

The chain employs TRBV2 and TRBJ2-3; D may be TRBD2 (5 bases). The CDR3 totals 13 residues. Germline lookup yields CDR1 SNHLY and CDR2 FYNNEI. Trimming pared 6 bases from V and 2 bases from J, leaving 9 bases between. CDR3 residues: CASRRDPTDTQYF. The CDR3 region has the DNA TGTGCCAGCAGACGGGATCCCACAGATACGCAGTATTTT. The full variable domain, with the rest looked up from reference TRBV2 and TRBJ2-3, is EPEVTQTPSHQVTQMGQEVILRCVPISNHLYFYWYRQILGQKVEFLVSFYNNEISEKSEIFDDQFSVERPDGSNFTLKIRSTKLEDSAMYFCASRRDPTDTQYFGPGTRLTVL.

The chain employs TRBV18 and TRBJ2-1, with 12 bases fitting TRBD2. The CDR3 loop spans 17 amino acids. V lost 3 bases and J lost 5; bases outside the gene matches: 8. Germline CDR1 KGHSH, CDR2 LQKENI. For the CDR3, the DNA is TGTGCCAGCTCACCCGGACTAGCGGGACCTCTGCACAATGAGCAGTTCTTC. Amino acid sequence: CASSPGLAGPLHNEQFF.

CDR3 DNA sequence: TGTGCCAGCAGCCTTACTAGGACGAGCACTAGCACAGATACGCAGTATTTT. Amino acid sequence: CASSLTRTSTSTDTQYF. The chain carries TRBV3-1 (or the pseudogene TRBV3-2) and TRBJ2-3, with D maybe TRBD2 (5 bases). Trimming removed 4 bases from V and 0 bases from J, with 17 bases in between. Looked up from germline, CDR1 is LGHDT and CDR2 is YNNKEL (reference sequence). The CDR3 spans 17 residues.

CDR3 sequence reads: CASSEGTGVYLGGYTF. The CDR3 DNA reads as TGTGCCAGCAGTGAAGGGACAGGGGTATACCTTGGCGGCTACACCTTC. This chain uses TRBV6-1 with TRBJ1-2, with 9 nucleotides matching TRBD1. J gave up 8 bases and V 1 base, and 11 bases lay outside the gene matches. The CDR3 is 16 residues long. The V gene's germline CDR1 is MNHNS and CDR2 SASEGT.

The gene calls are TRBV19 and TRBJ1-1, with D maybe TRBD1 (5 bases). Germline V lookup: CDR1 LNHDA, CDR2 SQIVND (reference sequence). The CDR3 has 13 residues. Trimming took 6 bases from V and 6 from J, leaving 14 bases between them. The CDR3 is CASRPGLNSEAFF. As DNA, the CDR3 is TGTGCCAGTAGACCGGGGCTTAACTCTGAAGCTTTCTTT.

The gene calls are TRBV5-1 and TRBJ1-2, with D perhaps matching TRBD1 (5 bases). This CDR3 has 13 residues. The V and J ends lost 6 bases and 6 bases respectively, with 15 bases between them. Germline-derived CDR1 and CDR2 are SGHRS and YFSETQ. The CDR3 DNA sequence: TGCGCCAGCACCGCGCTGGTGGGGGATGGCTACACCTTC. Its translation is CASTALVGDGYTF. Complete variable domain (other parts from reference TRBV5-1 and TRBJ1-2): KAGVTQTPRYLIKTRGQQVTLSCSPISGHRSVSWYQQTPGQGLQFLFEYFSETQRNKGNFPGRFSGRQFSNSRSEMNVSTLELGDSALYLCASTALVGDGYTFGSGTRLTVV.

This clone was seen just once. The chain carries TRBV12-3 or TRBV12-4 and TRBJ1-2; D gene uncertain. This CDR3 region has 13 residues. V was shortened by 10 bases and J by 0 bases, with 12 bases between the two germline ends. The CDR3 DNA reads TGTGCCATAGCGACACTAACTAACTATGGCTACACCTTC. It yields the protein CAIATLTNYGYTF.

V is TRBV24-1 and J is TRBJ1-5, with TRBD1 matching over 7 bases. Looked up from germline, CDR1 is KGHDR and CDR2 is SFDVKD. V lost 9 bases and J lost 3; bases outside the gene matches: 4. The length of the CDR3 is 13 residues. CDR3 sequence: CATETGLNQPQHF. DNA of the CDR3: TGTGCCACCGAGACAGGGCTCAATCAGCCCCAGCATTTT.

The chain carries TRBV18 and TRBJ1-2, with TRBD1 as a possible D gene (6 bases). The ends were cut back, 3 bases at V and 0 bases at J, with 11 bases in the middle. Germline CDR1 KGHSH, CDR2 LQKENI. The CDR3 has 15 amino acids. The DNA of the CDR3 is TGTGCCAGCTCACCCTTGGACAGAGCTAACTATGGCTACACCTTC. Translated: CASSPLDRANYGYTF.

This chain uses TRBV27 with TRBJ2-3; D unresolved. Trimming left V 5 bases short and J 2 bases short, with 14 bases between. The CDR3 contains 15 residues. Germline V lookup: CDR1 MNHEY, CDR2 SMNVEV (reference sequence). The CDR3 loop reads CASSRFAPHTDTQYF. The CDR3 DNA is TGTGCCAGCAGTAGATTTGCCCCACACACAGATACGCAGTATTTT.

This clone appeared once. Here the CDR3 DNA reads TGTGCCAGCAGCCAGAGGGACAGAATAATCCCTGAAGCTTTCTTT. Translating it yields CASSQRDRIIPEAFF. The chain couples TRBV14 to TRBJ1-1; TRBD1 aligns across 7 bases. Germline lookup yields CDR1 SGHDN and CDR2 FVKESK. The CDR3 totals 15 residues. After removal of 3 bases from V and 6 bases from J, the junction contained 10 bases not matched to a gene.

The rearrangement joins TRBV3-1 (or the pseudogene TRBV3-2) to TRBJ1-1; D may be TRBD1 (5 bases). The length of the CDR3 is 17 residues. Germline V gene data show CDR1 as LGHDT and CDR2 as YNNKEL (reference sequence). V lost 2 bases, J lost 5 bases, and 21 bases lay in between. This CDR3 reads CASSQLRPGYRWTEAFF. Written as DNA, the CDR3 is TGTGCCAGCAGCCAACTCCGTCCGGGCTACAGGTGGACTGAAGCTTTCTTT.

The V and J genes are TRBV30 and TRBJ2-5; TRBD2 agrees at 10 bases. Germline lookup yields CDR1 GTSNPN and CDR2 SVGIG (reference sequence). The V gene end was trimmed by 0 bases and the J gene end by 4 bases; junction bases not matched to a gene: 11. The CDR3 totals 17 residues. DNA for the CDR3: TGTGCCTGGAGTGTACCTAGCGGGGGAGTGAGGGGAGAGACCCAGTACTTC. Translation: CAWSVPSGGVRGETQYF.

This chain joins TRBV6-5 and TRBJ2-7; 8 bases are a match to TRBD1. The CDR3 has 15 residues. Germline V CDR1 and CDR2: MNHEY, SVGAGI. Germline trimming cut 8 bases from V and 3 bases from J; bases unmatched to any gene: 12. The CDR3 nucleotides are TGTGCCAGCGAAGATGGACAGGGTAGTTTCTACGAGCAGTACTTC. Translating it yields CASEDGQGSFYEQYF.

The chain couples TRBV2 to TRBJ1-2, with D possibly TRBD1 on 5 matching bases. The CDR3 is made up of 15 amino acids. Per germline, CDR1 SNHLY and CDR2 FYNNEI. With 4 bases removed from V and 7 bases from J, the gap between germline ends came to 19 bases. The CDR3 DNA reads as TGTGCCAGCAGTGTTGAAGGGGCCCTAGGCGGTGGCTACACCTTC. Amino acids: CASSVEGALGGGYTF.